A selection of T cell receptor beta chains follows, all from one sample in a study of cytomegalovirus exposure and HLA in healthy donors. Using immunoSEQ multiplex PCR, the repertoire was profiled, and TCRdb retains in-frame clones only, with some absent. The sample lists about 150,000 clones, about 82% seen once, with around 4.5% in the top ten. The sample was PBMCs. The source of these receptors is a woman aged 40 to 49 in good health and CMV-seropositive. Each CDR3 is given with its conserved first and last residue. D genes are given only for firm matches. Clone size is not always given. Where it is, it says once, few, many or a class for expanded clones.

V gene	clone size	D gene	J gene	CDR3 protein	CDR3 DNA
TRBV5-1	few	TRBD1	TRBJ2-1	CASSSAFPTGVSYNEQFF	TGCGCCAGCAGCTCAGCATTCCCGACAGGGGTGTCCTACAATGAGCAGTTCTTC
TRBV9	NA	NA	TRBJ2-7	CASSVEPVESYEQYF	TGTGCCAGCAGCGTAGAGCCCGTCGAGTCCTACGAGCAGTACTTC
TRBV27	NA	NA	TRBJ2-2	CASGRRGGGFANTGELFF	TGTGCCAGCGGCCGGAGGGGGGGAGGGTTCGCGAACACCGGGGAGCTGTTTTTT
TRBV11-2	NA	NA	TRBJ2-1	CASSSTGRGRSYNEQFF	TGTGCCAGCAGCTCTACCGGCAGGGGAAGGTCCTACAATGAGCAGTTCTTC
TRBV2	NA	TRBD1	TRBJ1-1	CASRNDRGPEAFF	TGTGCCAGCAGAAACGACAGGGGTCCTGAAGCTTTCTTT
TRBV7-7	NA	NA	TRBJ2-7	CASSSWGLERDEQYF	TGTGCCAGCAGCTCCTGGGGCCTAGAACGCGACGAGCAGTACTTC
TRBV6-5	NA	TRBD2	TRBJ2-5	CASKDRDYQETQYF	TGTGCCAGCAAAGACCGGGACTATCAAGAGACCCAGTACTTC
TRBV6-5	NA	NA	TRBJ1-5	CASSYSSNQPQHF	TGTGCCAGCAGTTACTCTTCGAATCAGCCCCAGCATTTT
TRBV25-1	NA	TRBD2	TRBJ2-1	CASSLAGGQNEQFF	TGTGCCAGCTCCCTCGCGGGGGGGCAGAATGAGCAGTTCTTC
TRBV9	NA	TRBD1	TRBJ1-1	CASSVAHTGGTEAFF	TGTGCCAGCAGCGTAGCTCATACAGGGGGAACTGAAGCTTTCTTT
TRBV7-6	NA	NA	TRBJ1-1	CASSLSRTRHMNTEAFF	TGTGCCAGCAGCTTATCCCGCACCAGGCATATGAACACTGAAGCTTTCTTT
TRBV2	NA	NA	TRBJ2-3	CASKADRSTDTQYF	TGTGCCAGCAAAGCCGACAGGAGCACAGATACGCAGTATTTT
TRBV6-1	NA	NA	TRBJ1-4	CASSEGAGNEKLFF	TGTGCCAGCAGTGAAGGGGCGGGAAATGAAAAACTGTTTTTT
TRBV27	few	NA	TRBJ1-1	CASSFTEDTEAFF	TGTGCCAGCAGTTTTACGGAGGACACTGAAGCTTTCTTT
TRBV15	NA	NA	TRBJ2-2	CATSRDLLAASGELFF	TGTGCCACCAGCAGAGATCTGCTAGCCGCTTCCGGGGAGCTGTTTTTT
TRBV7-8	few	TRBD2	TRBJ2-7	CASSLNRLAGNQYF	TGTGCCAGCAGCTTAAACAGACTAGCGGGGAACCAGTACTTC
TRBV9	NA	TRBD1	TRBJ1-6	CASSGLGQDNSPLHF	TGTGCCAGCAGCGGCCTGGGACAGGATAATTCACCCCTCCACTTT
TRBV28	few	NA	TRBJ2-3	CASSSQQGVTDTQYF	TGTGCCAGCAGTTCGCAACAGGGCGTTACAGATACGCAGTATTTT
TRBV18	once	NA	TRBJ2-7	CASSPRGGNYEQYF	TGTGCCAGCTCACCCCGTGGGGGGAACTACGAGCAGTACTTC
TRBV11-3	NA	TRBD1	TRBJ2-2	CASSRGQGETGELFF	TGTGCCAGCAGCCGTGGACAGGGAGAGACCGGGGAGCTGTTTTTT
TRBV5-1	NA	NA	TRBJ1-6	CASKGADGNSPLHF	TGCGCCAGCAAAGGGGCCGATGGCAATTCACCCCTCCACTTT
TRBV7-2	once	NA	TRBJ2-3	CASSAYLTDTQYF	TGTGCCAGCAGCGCCTATCTCACAGATACGCAGTATTTT
TRBV28	NA	NA	TRBJ1-1	CASKVPSSEAFF	TGTGCCAGCAAAGTTCCCTCGAGTGAAGCTTTCTTT
TRBV19	NA	NA	TRBJ1-5	CASSKAVQGSQPQHF	TGTGCCAGTAGTAAGGCTGTACAGGGAAGTCAGCCCCAGCATTTT
TRBV15	NA	TRBD2	TRBJ2-3	CATSRDATSGGFGADTQYF	TGTGCCACCAGCAGAGATGCGACTAGCGGGGGGTTCGGGGCAGATACGCAGTATTTT
TRBV28	NA	TRBD1	TRBJ2-5	CASSPGQGWAVQYF	TGTGCCAGCAGCCCGGGACAGGGGTGGGCGGTGCAGTACTTC
TRBV4-2	NA	NA	TRBJ2-5	CASSLGLRSDF	TGTGCCAGCAGCCTGGGACTCCGGTCCGACTTC
TRBV7-3	NA	NA	TRBJ2-2	CASSLTYARQERTGELFF	TGTGCCAGCAGCTTAACCTATGCTAGGCAAGAACGCACCGGGGAGCTGTTTTTT
TRBV6-1	NA	NA	TRBJ2-4	CASSEDGAGVLGNIQYF	TGTGCCAGCAGTGAAGATGGGGCAGGCGTCTTGGGAAACATTCAGTACTTC
TRBV4-1	NA	TRBD2	TRBJ2-1	CASNQREQSYNEQFF	TGCGCCAGCAACCAGCGGGAGCAATCCTACAATGAGCAGTTCTTC
TRBV9	NA	TRBD1	TRBJ2-2	CASSDRGSGELFF	TGTGCCAGCAGCGACAGGGGGTCCGGGGAGCTGTTTTTT
TRBV5-4	NA	NA	TRBJ2-4	CASSHNGEDIQYF	TGTGCCAGCAGCCACAATGGGGAGGACATTCAGTACTTC
TRBV28	once	NA	TRBJ2-7	CASSFGGAEPSYEQYF	TGTGCCAGCAGCTTCGGGGGAGCGGAACCCTCGTACGAGCAGTACTTC
TRBV27	NA	NA	TRBJ1-1	CASSLNRALSSEAFF	TGTGCCAGCAGTTTGAACAGGGCCTTAAGTTCTGAAGCTTTCTTT
TRBV2	NA	NA	TRBJ2-3	CASIHRGGTDTQYF	TGTGCCAGCATTCATAGGGGTGGCACAGATACGCAGTATTTT
TRBV18	NA	NA	TRBJ2-4	CASSPGQTDIQYF	TGTGCCAGCTCACCAGGGCAGACAGACATTCAGTACTTC
TRBV10-3	NA	TRBD2	TRBJ2-5	CATTGLAGQETQYF	TGTGCCACGACGGGACTAGCGGGCCAAGAGACCCAGTACTTC